This TCR beta chain comes out of a study of shared clonotypes between healthy human individuals. Profiling relied on immunoSEQ multiplex PCR, and the TCRdb table lists in-frame clones only, not all of them. The sample yields about 470,000 clones, roughly 77% seen once. In its sample, this clone was seen many times. Its matching antigen is unknown. Germline V gives CDR1 GTSNPN, CDR2 SVGIG (reference sequence). V was clipped by 7 bases and J by 3 bases; unmatched bases: 6. The CDR3 spans 12 residues. Study outcomes and limitations: Clonotype sharing across donors was expected to vary with sequencing depth.

Material for sequencing was PBMCs. V gene TRBV30 combines with J gene TRBJ2-7, with 7 bases fitting TRBD1. This receptor was identified in a woman aged 40 to 50 in good health. Some clones in this sample may be carry-over from other donors' samples. CDR3 sequence (DNA): TGTGCCTTCCACCGGGACAGCTACGAGCAGTACTTC. Translating it yields CAFHRDSYEQYF.